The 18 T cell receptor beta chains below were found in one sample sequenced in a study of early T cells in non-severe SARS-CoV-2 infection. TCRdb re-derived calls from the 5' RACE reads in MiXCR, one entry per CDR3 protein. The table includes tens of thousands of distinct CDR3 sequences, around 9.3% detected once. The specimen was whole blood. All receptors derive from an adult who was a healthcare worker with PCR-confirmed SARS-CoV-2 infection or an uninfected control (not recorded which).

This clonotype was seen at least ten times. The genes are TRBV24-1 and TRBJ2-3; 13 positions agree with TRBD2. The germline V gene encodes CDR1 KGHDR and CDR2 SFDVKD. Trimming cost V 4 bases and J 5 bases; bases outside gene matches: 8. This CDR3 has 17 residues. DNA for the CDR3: TGTGCCACCAGTGACCGGACTAGCGGGAGTCCAATAGATACGCAGTATTTT. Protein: CATSDRTSGSPIDTQYF.

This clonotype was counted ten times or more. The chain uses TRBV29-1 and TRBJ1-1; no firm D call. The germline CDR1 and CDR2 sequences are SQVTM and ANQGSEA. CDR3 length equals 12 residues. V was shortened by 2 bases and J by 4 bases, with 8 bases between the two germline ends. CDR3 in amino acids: CSVEPRSTEAFF. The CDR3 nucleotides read TGCAGCGTTGAACCCAGGAGCACTGAAGCTTTCTTT.

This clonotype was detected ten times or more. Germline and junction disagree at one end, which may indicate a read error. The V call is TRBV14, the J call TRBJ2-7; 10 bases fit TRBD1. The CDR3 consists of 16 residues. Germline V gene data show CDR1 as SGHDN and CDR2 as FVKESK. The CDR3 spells CASSQVTGGFSDEQYF. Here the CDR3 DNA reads TGTGCCAGCAGCCAGGTGACAGGGGGCTTCTCCGACGAGCAGTACTTC.

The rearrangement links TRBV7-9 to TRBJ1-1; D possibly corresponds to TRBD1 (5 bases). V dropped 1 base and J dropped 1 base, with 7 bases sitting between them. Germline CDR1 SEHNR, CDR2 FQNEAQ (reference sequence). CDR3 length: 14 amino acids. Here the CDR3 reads CASSLGDENTEAFF. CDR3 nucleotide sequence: TGTGCCAGCAGCTTAGGGGACGAGAACACTGAAGCTTTCTTT.

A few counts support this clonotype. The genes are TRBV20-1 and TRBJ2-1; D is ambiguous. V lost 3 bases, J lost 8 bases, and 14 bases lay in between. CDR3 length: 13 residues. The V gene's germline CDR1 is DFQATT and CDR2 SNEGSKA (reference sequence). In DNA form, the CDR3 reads TGCAGTGCTAGCAAGCCCGGGTGGGATGAGCAGTTCTTC. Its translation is CSASKPGWDEQFF.

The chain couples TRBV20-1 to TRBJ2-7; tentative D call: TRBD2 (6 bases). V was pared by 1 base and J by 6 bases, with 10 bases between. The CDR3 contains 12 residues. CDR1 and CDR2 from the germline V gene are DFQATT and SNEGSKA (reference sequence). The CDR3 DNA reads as TGCAGTGCTAGAGGGGGGGTTGCCGAGCAGTACTTC. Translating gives CSARGGVAEQYF.

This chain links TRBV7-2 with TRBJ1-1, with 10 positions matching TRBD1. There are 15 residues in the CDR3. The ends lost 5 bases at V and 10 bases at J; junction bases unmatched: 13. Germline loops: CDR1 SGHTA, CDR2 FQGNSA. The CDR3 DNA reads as TGTGCCAGCAGCCCCCATACTCGACAGGGGGCGAGAGCTTTCTTT. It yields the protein CASSPHTRQGARAFF.

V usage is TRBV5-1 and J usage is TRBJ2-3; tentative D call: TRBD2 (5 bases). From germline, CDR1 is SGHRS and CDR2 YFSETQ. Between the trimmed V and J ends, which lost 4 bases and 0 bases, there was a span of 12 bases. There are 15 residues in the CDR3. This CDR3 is CASSLDGVSTDTQYF. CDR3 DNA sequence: TGCGCCAGCAGCCTGGACGGGGTGAGCACAGATACGCAGTATTTT.

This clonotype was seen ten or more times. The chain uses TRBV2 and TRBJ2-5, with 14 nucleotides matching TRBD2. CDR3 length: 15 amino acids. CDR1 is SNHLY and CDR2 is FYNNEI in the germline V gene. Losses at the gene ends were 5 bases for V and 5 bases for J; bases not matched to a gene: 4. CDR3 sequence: CASSWTSGGPETQYF. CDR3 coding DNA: TGTGCCAGCAGTTGGACTAGCGGGGGGCCGGAGACCCAGTACTTC.

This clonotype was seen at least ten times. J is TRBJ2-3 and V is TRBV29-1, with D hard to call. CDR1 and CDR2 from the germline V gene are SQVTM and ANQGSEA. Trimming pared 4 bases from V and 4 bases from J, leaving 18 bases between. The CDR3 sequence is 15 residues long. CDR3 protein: CSVVRRLGSPDTQYF. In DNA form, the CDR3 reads TGCAGCGTTGTAAGGCGTCTGGGTAGCCCAGATACGCAGTATTTT.

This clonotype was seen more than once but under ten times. The CDR3 spells CASSLATGGSYNSPLHF. The CDR3 region has the DNA TGTGCCAGCAGCCTGGCGACAGGGGGTTCTTATAATTCACCCCTCCACTTT. The chain carries TRBV9 and TRBJ1-6, with TRBD1 identical over 9 bases. Trimming took 4 bases from V and 4 from J; bases not matched to a gene: 9. CDR1 is SGDLS and CDR2 is YYNGEE in the germline V gene. The CDR3 is 17 amino acids.

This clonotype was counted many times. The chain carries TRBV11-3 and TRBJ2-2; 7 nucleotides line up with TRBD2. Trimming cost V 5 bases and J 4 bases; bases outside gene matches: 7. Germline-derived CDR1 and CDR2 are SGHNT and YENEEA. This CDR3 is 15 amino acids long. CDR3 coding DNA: TGTGCCAGCAGCAGGGGAGGGGCCGGCACCGGGGAGCTGTTTTTT. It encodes CASSRGGAGTGELFF.

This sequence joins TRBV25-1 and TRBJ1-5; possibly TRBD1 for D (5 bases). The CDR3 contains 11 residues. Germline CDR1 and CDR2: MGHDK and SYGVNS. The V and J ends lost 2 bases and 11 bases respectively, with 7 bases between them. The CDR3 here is CASSEGGTQHF. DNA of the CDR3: TGTGCCAGCAGTGAAGGGGGGACCCAGCATTTT.

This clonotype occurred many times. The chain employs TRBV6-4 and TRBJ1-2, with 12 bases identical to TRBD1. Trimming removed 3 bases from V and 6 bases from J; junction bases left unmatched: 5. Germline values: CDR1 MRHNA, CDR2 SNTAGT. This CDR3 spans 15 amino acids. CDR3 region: CASSEGTGGDDGYTF. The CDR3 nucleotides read TGTGCCAGCAGTGAGGGGACAGGGGGCGACGATGGCTACACCTTC.

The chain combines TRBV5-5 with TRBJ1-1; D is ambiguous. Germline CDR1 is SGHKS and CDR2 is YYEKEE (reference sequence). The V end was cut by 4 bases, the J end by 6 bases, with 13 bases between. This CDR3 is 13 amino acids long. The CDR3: CASSLALGPEAFF. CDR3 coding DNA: TGTGCCAGCAGCCTCGCTTTGGGCCCTGAAGCTTTCTTT.

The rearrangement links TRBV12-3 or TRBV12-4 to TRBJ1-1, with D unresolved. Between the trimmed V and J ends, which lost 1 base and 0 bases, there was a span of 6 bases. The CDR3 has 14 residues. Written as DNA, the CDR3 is TGTGCCAGCAGTTTAGACTTGGTGAACACTGAAGCTTTCTTT. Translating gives CASSLDLVNTEAFF.

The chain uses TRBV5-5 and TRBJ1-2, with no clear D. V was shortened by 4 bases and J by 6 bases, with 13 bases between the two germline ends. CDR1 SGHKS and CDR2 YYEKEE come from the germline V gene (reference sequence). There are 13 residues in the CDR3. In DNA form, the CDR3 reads TGTGCCAGCAGCCGGCTCACGTTGGATGGCTACACCTTC. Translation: CASSRLTLDGYTF.

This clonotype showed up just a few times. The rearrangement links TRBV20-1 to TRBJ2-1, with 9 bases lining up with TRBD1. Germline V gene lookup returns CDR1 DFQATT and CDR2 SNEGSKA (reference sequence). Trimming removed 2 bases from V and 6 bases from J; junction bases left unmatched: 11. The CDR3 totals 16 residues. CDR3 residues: CSARTPGQGSGNEQFF. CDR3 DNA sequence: TGCAGTGCTAGAACCCCGGGACAGGGAAGTGGCAATGAGCAGTTCTTC.